The 21 T cell receptor beta chains below all came from one sample that was sequenced in a study of T cells in Graves' hyperthyroidism and ophthalmopathy. Amplification of TCR beta CDR3 regions was performed using RNA transcripts as template. HTBI primers were the set used in a first-round RT-PCR of the TCR CDR3. TCRdb called the multiplex PCR reads again in MiXCR, with one record for every CDR3 protein. The data show fewer than 650,000 distinct CDR3 sequences, around 14% seen once. The sequenced material came from blood. These receptors all come from a woman between 25 and 40 years old with Graves' hyperthyroidism that later progressed to Graves' ophthalmopathy.

In its sample, this clonotype was seen once. Since a much larger clone is just one base distant, this may be a read error. The chain joins TRBV6-2 or TRBV6-3 to TRBJ2-1; 11 bases agree with TRBD2. The germline gives CDR1 MNHEY, CDR2 SVGEGT. The CDR3 consists of 19 residues. The junction had 13 bases not matched to a gene; V was cut back by 6 bases and J by 0 bases. CDR3 in amino acids: CASRYELAGGPSSYNEQFF. The DNA of the CDR3 is TGTGCCAGCAGATATGAGCTAGCGGGGGGACCGAGCTCCTACAATGAGCAGTTCTTC.

This sequence joins TRBV7-9 and TRBJ2-3, with TRBD1 matching 8 bases. The CDR3 is 16 amino acids. Per germline, CDR1 SEHNR and CDR2 FQNEAQ (reference sequence). After removal of 4 bases from V and 3 bases from J, the junction contained 9 bases not matched to a gene. DNA for the CDR3: TGTGCCAGCAGCTCTTTCGGACAGGGTCGTACAGATACGCAGTATTTT. It is translated as CASSSFGQGRTDTQYF. The whole variable domain, remainder taken from reference TRBV7-9 and TRBJ2-3, is DTGVSQNPRHKITKRGQNVTFRCDPISEHNRLYWYRQTLGQGPEFLTYFQNEAQLEKSRLLSDRFSAERPKGSFSTLEIQRTEQGDSAMYLCASSSFGQGRTDTQYFGPGTRLTVL.

Regarding this clonotype: A read error may explain this, as a much larger clone is one base away. V is TRBV6-1 and J is TRBJ1-5, with 7 bases aligning to TRBD1. The CDR3 extends over 15 amino acids. The V gene's germline CDR1 is MNHNS and CDR2 SASEGT. The CDR3 protein is CASSEQGTDHQAQHF. CDR3 DNA: TGTGCCAGCAGTGAGCAAGGGACAGATCATCAGGCCCAGCATTTT.

There are many counts of this clonotype. The chain links TRBV5-1 to TRBJ2-7; the D gene is possibly TRBD2 (5 bases). Germline V CDR1 and CDR2: SGHRS, YFSETQ. Trimming removed 1 base from V and 5 bases from J, with 10 bases in between. The CDR3 totals 13 residues. In nucleotides, the CDR3 is TGCGCCAGCAGCTTGCGGGGTTTCGACGAGCAGTACTTC. It is translated as CASSLRGFDEQYF.

The table lists this clonotype with many counts. The rearrangement uses TRBV5-1 and TRBJ2-1; D may be TRBD1 or TRBD2 (6 bases each). From germline, CDR1 is SGHRS and CDR2 YFSETQ. The CDR3 is 16 residues long. Trimming removed 3 bases at V and 6 bases at J, with 19 bases between. In nucleotides, the CDR3 is TGCGCCAGCAGCTCTCGGGAGAACAGGGCAGTCAATGAGCAGTTCTTC. Translated, it gives CASSSRENRAVNEQFF.

This clonotype came up many times. The CDR3 DNA reads TGTGCCTGGAGTTGGGGTCGGGATCAGCCCCAGCATTTT. This gives the protein CAWSWGRDQPQHF. The chain combines TRBV30 with TRBJ1-5; D uncertain. V lost 2 bases, J lost 5 bases, and 10 bases lay in between. CDR3 length: 13 amino acids. Germline loops: CDR1 GTSNPN, CDR2 SVGIG (reference sequence). The full variable domain, in which reference TRBV30 and TRBJ1-5 provide the parts outside the CDR3, is SQTIHQWPATLVQPVGSPLSLECTVEGTSNPNLYWYRQAAGRGLQLLFYSVGIGQISSEVPQNLSASRPQDRQFILSSKKLLLSDSGFYLCAWSWGRDQPQHFGDGTRLSIL.

With respect to this clonotype: A much larger clone differs from this one at a single base, so this may be a read error. J is TRBJ1-4 and V is TRBV28, with unresolved D. CDR1 and CDR2 from the germline V gene are MDHEN and SYDVKM. The CDR3 is 12 residues long. The CDR3 nucleotides are TGTGCCAGCAAGTCGACTAATGAAAAACCGTTTTTT. Amino acids: CASKSTNEKPFF.

In this sample, this clonotype turned up many times. The gene calls are TRBV15 and TRBJ1-2; 7 bases map to TRBD1. Germline assignment: CDR1 LNHNV and CDR2 YYDKDF (reference sequence). The ends lost 1 base at V and 4 bases at J; junction bases unmatched: 3. There are 14 residues in the CDR3. The CDR3 loop reads CATSRAAGGYGYTF. CDR3 in DNA: TGTGCCACCAGCAGAGCTGCAGGGGGCTATGGCTACACCTTC.

This clonotype was seen many times. The chain uses TRBV6-1 and TRBJ1-1; a weak D match, TRBD1 (6 bases). Trimming removed 6 bases at V and 0 bases at J, with 11 bases between. CDR3 length equals 14 residues. The germline V gene has CDR1 MNHNS and CDR2 SASEGT. In DNA, the CDR3 is TGTGCCAGCAGAAGGGGGGGGGTGAACACTGAAGCTTTCTTT. It codes for CASRRGGVNTEAFF.

This clonotype appeared many times. The rearrangement links TRBV20-1 to TRBJ1-4; D may be TRBD1 (5 bases). Trimming took off 0 bases at V and 0 bases at J, with 20 bases between the two ends. The CDR3 spans 19 residues. Germline values: CDR1 DFQATT, CDR2 SNEGSKA (reference sequence). CDR3 loop: CSARDPARVDVATNEKLFF. The DNA for the CDR3 is TGCAGTGCTAGAGATCCGGCCAGGGTGGACGTTGCAACTAATGAAAAACTGTTTTTT.

There are many counts of this clonotype. The limits of the CDR3 on the DNA are not certain, so only TCRdb's listed CDR3 is given. The chain employs TRBV5-1 and TRBJ2-5; TRBD1, the D gene given by the table, was not confirmed from the DNA. CDR1 and CDR2 (germline): SGHRS, YFSETQ. The CDR3 region is 15 residues in length, termini included. The CDR3: CASSLVSGQGGTQYF.

This clonotype was recorded once. A read error may explain this, as a much larger clone is one base away. The chain couples TRBV7-9 to TRBJ1-2, with TRBD1 as a possible D gene (5 bases). In germline, CDR1 is SEHNR, CDR2 FQNEAQ (reference sequence). Between the trimmed V and J ends, which lost 5 bases and 5 bases, there was a span of 21 bases. CDR3 length equals 16 residues. Here the CDR3 DNA reads TGTGCCAGCAGCCCCGACCTAGGGGTGAGGGAGTATGGCTACACCTTC. Its protein product is CASSPDLGVREYGYTF. The whole variable domain, remainder taken from reference TRBV7-9 and TRBJ1-2, is DTGVSQNPRHKITKRGQNVTFRCDPISEHNRLYWYRQTLGQGPEFLTYFQNEAQLEKSRLLSDRFSAERPKGSFSTLEIQRTEQGDSAMYLCASSPDLGVREYGYTFGSGTRLTVV.

This rearrangement joins TRBV19 to TRBJ2-1, with 9 positions matching TRBD2. V shed 7 bases, J shed 5 bases, and the junction held 6 bases outside the gene matches. The length of the CDR3 is 14 residues. Germline lookup yields CDR1 LNHDA and CDR2 SQIVND (reference sequence). DNA of the CDR3: TGTGCCAGTACTCCTAGCGGGATACACAATGAGCAGTTCTTC. It translates to CASTPSGIHNEQFF.

The V gene is TRBV12-3 or TRBV12-4, the J gene TRBJ2-2; no clear D. V lost 6 bases to trimming and J lost 0 bases, with 8 bases between them. The CDR3 covers 14 residues. The chain's CDR3 is CASRITANTGELFF. The CDR3 DNA reads TGTGCCAGCAGGATCACAGCGAACACCGGGGAGCTGTTTTTT.

This clonotype was seen a few times. V is TRBV20-1 and J is TRBJ2-5, with TRBD2 matching 9 bases. This CDR3 has 15 residues. Trimming cost V 1 base and J 7 bases; bases outside gene matches: 10. Germline V gives CDR1 DFQATT, CDR2 SNEGSKA (reference sequence). The CDR3 bases are TGCAGTGCTAGAGGGGCTAGCGGGACCTTAGGGACCCAGTACTTC. Translating it yields CSARGASGTLGTQYF.

Concerning this clonotype itself: A much larger clone is a single base away; this may be a read error. The genes are TRBV25-1 and TRBJ2-1; 7 nucleotides line up with TRBD2. CDR3 length equals 18 residues. The junction had 20 bases not matched to a gene; V was cut back by 3 bases and J by 9 bases. Germline V gene data show CDR1 as MGHDK and CDR2 as SYGVNS. In DNA form, the CDR3 reads TGTGCCAGCAGTGATCGCTTCGGGCAGGACCCCGGGGGGACTGAGCAGTTCTTC. Encoded protein: CASSDRFGQDPGGTEQFF.

This clonotype showed up many times. The gene calls are TRBV29-1 and TRBJ2-7; the D is unclear. V was shortened by 7 bases and J by 0 bases, with 10 bases between the two germline ends. This CDR3 comprises 12 residues. Germline V gene sequence: CDR1 SQVTM, CDR2 ANQGSEA. The DNA of the CDR3 is TGCAGCGCCGTCGGCGGCTCCTACGAGCAGTACTTC. This encodes CSAVGGSYEQYF.

This clonotype showed up many times. The V call is TRBV19, the J call TRBJ1-3; 7 bases align to TRBD1. Germline CDR1 reads LNHDA; CDR2 reads SQIVND (reference sequence). Trimming took 6 bases from V and 1 from J; bases not matched to a gene: 3. This CDR3 contains 14 residues. The CDR3 region has the DNA TGTGCCAGTAGAGTACAGGGGTCTGGAAACACCATATATTTT. It encodes CASRVQGSGNTIYF.

This clonotype was found many times. The J gene is TRBJ1-2, the V gene TRBV27; TRBD1 aligns across 7 bases. Germline values: CDR1 MNHEY, CDR2 SMNVEV (reference sequence). Trimming removed 5 bases from V and 0 bases from J; junction bases left unmatched: 3. The CDR3 spans 14 residues. This CDR3 is CASSRQGSNYGYTF. In DNA form, the CDR3 reads TGTGCCAGCAGTCGACAGGGCTCTAACTATGGCTACACCTTC.

The chain combines TRBV9 with TRBJ2-1, with D possibly being TRBD1 or TRBD2 (6 bases each). V lost 0 bases and J 8 bases, leaving 12 bases between the germline ends. Germline V gives CDR1 SGDLS, CDR2 YYNGEE. The CDR3 spans 14 residues. The CDR3 region has the DNA TGTGCCAGCAGCGTAGAGGGGGGCGAGGATGAGCAGTTCTTC. It is translated as CASSVEGGEDEQFF.

This clonotype was seen many times. This rearrangement joins TRBV3-1 to TRBJ2-1; TRBD2 aligns across 7 bases. CDR3 length equals 17 residues. Germline V lookup: CDR1 LGHDT, CDR2 YNNKEL (reference sequence). V lost 0 bases, J lost 7 bases, and 12 bases stayed unmatched. CDR3 protein: CASSQDGAGLGMNEQFF. The CDR3, as DNA: TGTGCCAGCAGCCAAGATGGCGCCGGACTAGGGATGAATGAGCAGTTCTTC.